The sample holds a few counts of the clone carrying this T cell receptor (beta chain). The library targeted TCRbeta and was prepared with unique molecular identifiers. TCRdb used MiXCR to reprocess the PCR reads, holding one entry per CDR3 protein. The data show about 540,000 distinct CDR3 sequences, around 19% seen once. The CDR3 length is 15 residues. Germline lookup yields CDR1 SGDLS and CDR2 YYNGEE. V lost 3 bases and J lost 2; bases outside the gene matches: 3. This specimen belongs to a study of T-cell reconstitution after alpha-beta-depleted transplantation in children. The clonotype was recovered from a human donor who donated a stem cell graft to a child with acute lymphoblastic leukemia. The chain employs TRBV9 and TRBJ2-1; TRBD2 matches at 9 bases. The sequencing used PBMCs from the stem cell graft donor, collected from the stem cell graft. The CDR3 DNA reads TGTGCCAGCAGCGCAGCGGGAGGTACCTACAATGAGCAGTTCTTC. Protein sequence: CASSAAGGTYNEQFF. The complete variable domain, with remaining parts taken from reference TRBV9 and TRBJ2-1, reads DSGVTQTPKHLITATGQRVTLRCSPRSGDLSVYWYQQSLDQGLQFLIQYYNGEERAKGNILERFSAQQFPDLHSELNLSSLELGDSALYFCASSAAGGTYNEQFFGPGTRLTVL.